The present T cell receptor (beta chain) was sequenced within a study of Ad26.COV2.S vaccination and SARS-CoV-2 variants. Study as a whole: The authors gave Ad26.COV2.S intramuscularly, either once or twice 56 days apart.

Overall study findings and caveats: Vaccine recipients surpassed placebo recipients in spike-specific TCR breadth.

To note about this clone: No antigen is known for it.

Treatment here: around 19 received Ad26.COV2.S at low or high dose, single or two shots; five or six received placebo; per-sample allocation not given. At day 63 after the first vaccine or placebo injection, samples were drawn. Vaccination used an Ad26 vector expressing Wuhan-strain SARS-CoV-2 spike. Produced via immunoSEQ multiplex PCR; TCRdb's table is partial and in-frame only. The sample holds some 420,000 clones; roughly 90% are singletons and the top ten take about 3.6%. V shed 3 bases and J 4 bases; nucleotides not matched to a gene: 7. Germline CDR1 SGHRS, CDR2 YFSETQ. CDR3 length equals 15 residues.

This sequence was found in a person between 18 and 65 years old who received the Ad26.COV2.S COVID-19 vaccine or a placebo. The source material was peripheral blood, sampled in a trial of Ad26.COV2.S vaccine versus placebo. V usage is TRBV5-1 and J usage is TRBJ2-3; 8 bases align to TRBD1. The CDR3: CASSSFGQGADTQYF. As DNA, the CDR3 is TGCGCCAGCAGCTCTTTCGGACAGGGCGCAGATACGCAGTATTTT.